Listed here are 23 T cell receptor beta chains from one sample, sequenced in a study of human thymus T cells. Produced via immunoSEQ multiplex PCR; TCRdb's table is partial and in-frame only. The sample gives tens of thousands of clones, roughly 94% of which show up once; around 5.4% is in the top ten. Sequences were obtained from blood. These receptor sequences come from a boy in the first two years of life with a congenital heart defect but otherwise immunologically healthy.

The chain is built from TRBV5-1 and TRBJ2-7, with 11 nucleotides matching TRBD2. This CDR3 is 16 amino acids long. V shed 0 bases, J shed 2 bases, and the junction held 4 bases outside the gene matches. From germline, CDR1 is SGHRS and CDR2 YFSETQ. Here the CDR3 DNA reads TGCGCCAGCAGCTTGGGGGGGACTAGCGGAGCCTACGAGCAGTACTTC. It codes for CASSLGGTSGAYEQYF.

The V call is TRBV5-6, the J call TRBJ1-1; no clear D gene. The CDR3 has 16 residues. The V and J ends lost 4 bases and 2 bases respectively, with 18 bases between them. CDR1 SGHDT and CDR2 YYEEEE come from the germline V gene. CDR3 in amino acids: CASSMGPYVLNTEAFF. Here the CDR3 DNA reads TGTGCCAGCAGCATGGGCCCTTACGTTTTAAACACTGAAGCTTTCTTT. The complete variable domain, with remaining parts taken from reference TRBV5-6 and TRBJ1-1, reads DAGVTQSPTHLIKTRGQQVTLRCSPKSGHDTVSWYQQALGQGPQFIFQYYEEEERQRGNFPDRFSGHQFPNYSSELNVNALLLGDSALYLCASSMGPYVLNTEAFFGQGTRLTVV.

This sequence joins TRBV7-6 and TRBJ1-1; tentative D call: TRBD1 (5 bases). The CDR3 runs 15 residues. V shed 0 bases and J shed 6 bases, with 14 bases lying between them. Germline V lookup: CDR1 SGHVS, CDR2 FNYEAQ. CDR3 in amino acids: CASSLADLGGAEAFF. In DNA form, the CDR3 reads TGTGCCAGCAGCTTAGCTGATTTGGGAGGGGCTGAAGCTTTCTTT.

CDR3 nucleotides: TGCGCCAGCAGCGTAGACAGGGTAACTAATGAAAAACTGTTTTTT. It codes for CASSVDRVTNEKLFF. The chain uses TRBV5-1 and TRBJ1-4, with 7 positions matching TRBD1. Trimming cost V 4 bases and J 1 base; bases outside gene matches: 4. Looked up from germline, CDR1 is SGHRS and CDR2 is YFSETQ. The CDR3 covers 15 residues.

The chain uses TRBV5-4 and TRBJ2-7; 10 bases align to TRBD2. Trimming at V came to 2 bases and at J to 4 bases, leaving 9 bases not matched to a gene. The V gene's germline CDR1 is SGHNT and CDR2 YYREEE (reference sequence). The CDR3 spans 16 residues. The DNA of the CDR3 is TGTGCCAGCAGCTTCCCACCTAGCGGGAGTCTGTACGAGCAGTACTTC. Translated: CASSFPPSGSLYEQYF.

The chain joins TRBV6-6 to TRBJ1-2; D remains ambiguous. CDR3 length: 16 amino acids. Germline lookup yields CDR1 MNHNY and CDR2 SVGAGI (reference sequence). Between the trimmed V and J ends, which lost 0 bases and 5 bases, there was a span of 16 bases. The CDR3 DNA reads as TGTGCCAGCAGTTACTCGGGCCCCGGGAGTGGATATGGCTACACCTTC. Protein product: CASSYSGPGSGYGYTF.

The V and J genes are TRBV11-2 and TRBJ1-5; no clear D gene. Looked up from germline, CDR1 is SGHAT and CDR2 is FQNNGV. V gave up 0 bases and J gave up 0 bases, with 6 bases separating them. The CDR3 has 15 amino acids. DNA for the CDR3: TGTGCCAGCAGCTTAGATGGATATAGCAATCAGCCCCAGCATTTT. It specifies CASSLDGYSNQPQHF. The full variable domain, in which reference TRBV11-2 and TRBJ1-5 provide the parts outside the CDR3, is EAGVAQSPRYKIIEKRQSVAFWCNPISGHATLYWYQQILGQGPKLLIQFQNNGVVDDSQLPKDRFSAERLKGVDSTLKIQPAKLEDSAVYLCASSLDGYSNQPQHFGDGTRLSIL.

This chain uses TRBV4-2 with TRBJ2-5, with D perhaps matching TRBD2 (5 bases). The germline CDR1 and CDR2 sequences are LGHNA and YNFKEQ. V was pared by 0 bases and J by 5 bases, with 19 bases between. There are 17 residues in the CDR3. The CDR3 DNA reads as TGTGCCAGCAGCCAAGAAGGCGGCCGGGGAGTTTTGGAGACCCAGTACTTC. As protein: CASSQEGGRGVLETQYF.

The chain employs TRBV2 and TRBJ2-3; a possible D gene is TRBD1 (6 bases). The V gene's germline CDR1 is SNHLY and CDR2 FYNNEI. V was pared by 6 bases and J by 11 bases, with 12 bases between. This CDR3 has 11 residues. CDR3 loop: CASRQEGGQYF. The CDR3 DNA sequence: TGTGCCAGCAGACAAGAAGGGGGGCAGTATTTT.

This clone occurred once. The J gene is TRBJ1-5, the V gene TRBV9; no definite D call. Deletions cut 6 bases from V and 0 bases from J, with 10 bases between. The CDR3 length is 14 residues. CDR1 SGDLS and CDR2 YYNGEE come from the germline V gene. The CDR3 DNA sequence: TGTGCCAGCATCAGACGGTATAGCAATCAGCCCCAGCATTTT. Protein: CASIRRYSNQPQHF. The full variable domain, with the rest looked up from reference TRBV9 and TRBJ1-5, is DSGVTQTPKHLITATGQRVTLRCSPRSGDLSVYWYQQSLDQGLQFLIQYYNGEERAKGNILERFSAQQFPDLHSELNLSSLELGDSALYFCASIRRYSNQPQHFGDGTRLSIL.

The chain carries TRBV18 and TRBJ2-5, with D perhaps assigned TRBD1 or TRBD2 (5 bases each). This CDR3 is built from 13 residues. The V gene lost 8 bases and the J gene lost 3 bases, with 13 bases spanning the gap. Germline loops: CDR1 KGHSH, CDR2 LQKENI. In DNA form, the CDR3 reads TGTGCCAGCGCCGGGACGGCAAAAGAGACCCAGTACTTC. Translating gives CASAGTAKETQYF. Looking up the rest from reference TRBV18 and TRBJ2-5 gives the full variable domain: NAGVMQNPRHLVRRRGQEARLRCSPMKGHSHVYWYRQLPEEGLKFMVYLQKENIIDESGMPKERFSAEFPKEGPSILRIQQVVRGDSAAYFCASAGTAKETQYFGPGTRLLVL.

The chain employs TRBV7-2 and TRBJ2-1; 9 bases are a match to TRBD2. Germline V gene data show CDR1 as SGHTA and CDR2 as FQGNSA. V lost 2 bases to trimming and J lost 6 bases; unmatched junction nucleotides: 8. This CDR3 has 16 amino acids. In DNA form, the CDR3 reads TGTGCCAGCAGCTTAAGGTCTAGCGGGACTCGCAATGAGCAGTTCTTC. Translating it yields CASSLRSSGTRNEQFF. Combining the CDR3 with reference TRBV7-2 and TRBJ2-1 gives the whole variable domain GAGVSQSPSNKVTEKGKDVELRCDPISGHTALYWYRQSLGQGLEFLIYFQGNSAPDKSGLPSDRFSAERTGGSVSTLTIQRTQQEDSAVYLCASSLRSSGTRNEQFFGPGTRLTVL.

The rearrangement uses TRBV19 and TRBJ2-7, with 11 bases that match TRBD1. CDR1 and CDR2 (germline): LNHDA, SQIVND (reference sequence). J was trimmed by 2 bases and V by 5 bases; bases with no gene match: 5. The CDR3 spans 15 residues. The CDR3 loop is CASSPGQGAAYEQYF. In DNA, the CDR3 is TGTGCCAGTAGTCCAGGACAGGGGGCGGCCTACGAGCAGTACTTC.

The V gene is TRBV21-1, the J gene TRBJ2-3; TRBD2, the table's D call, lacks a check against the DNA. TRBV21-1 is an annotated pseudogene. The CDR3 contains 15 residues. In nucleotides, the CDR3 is TGTGCCAGCAGCCCGGGGGGAATGGTCACAGATACGCAGTATTTT. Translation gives CASSPGGMVTDTQYF.

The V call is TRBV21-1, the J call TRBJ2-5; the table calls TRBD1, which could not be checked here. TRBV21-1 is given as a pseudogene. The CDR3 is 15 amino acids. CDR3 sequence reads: CASSKICRGQETQYF. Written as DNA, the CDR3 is TGTGCCAGCAGCAAAATATGCAGGGGGCAAGAGACCCAGTACTTC.

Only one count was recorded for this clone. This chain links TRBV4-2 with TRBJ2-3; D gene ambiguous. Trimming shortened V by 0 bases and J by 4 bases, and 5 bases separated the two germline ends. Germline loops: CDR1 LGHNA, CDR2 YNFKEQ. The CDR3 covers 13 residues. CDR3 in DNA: TGTGCCAGCAGCCAAGATAACGCAGATACGCAGTATTTT. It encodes CASSQDNADTQYF.

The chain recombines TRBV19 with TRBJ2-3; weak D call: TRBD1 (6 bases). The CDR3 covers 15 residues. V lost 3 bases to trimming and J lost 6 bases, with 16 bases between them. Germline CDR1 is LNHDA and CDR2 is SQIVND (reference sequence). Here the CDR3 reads CASSIDYTGSDTQYF. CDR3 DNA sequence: TGTGCCAGTAGTATTGACTACACAGGGAGCGATACGCAGTATTTT.

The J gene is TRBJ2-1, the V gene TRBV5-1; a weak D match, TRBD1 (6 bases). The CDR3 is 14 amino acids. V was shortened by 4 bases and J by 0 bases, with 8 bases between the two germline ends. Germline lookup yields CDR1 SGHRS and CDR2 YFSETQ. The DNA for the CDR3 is TGCGCCAGCAGCGGACAGAGCTCCTACAATGAGCAGTTCTTC. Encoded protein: CASSGQSSYNEQFF.

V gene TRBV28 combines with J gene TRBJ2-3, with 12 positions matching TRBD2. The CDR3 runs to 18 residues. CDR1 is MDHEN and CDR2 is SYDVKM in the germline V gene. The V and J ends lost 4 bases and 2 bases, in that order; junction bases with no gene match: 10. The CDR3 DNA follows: TGTGCCAGCAGTTCGCAAACCGGGACTAGCGGGTTCACAGATACGCAGTATTTT. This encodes CASSSQTGTSGFTDTQYF.

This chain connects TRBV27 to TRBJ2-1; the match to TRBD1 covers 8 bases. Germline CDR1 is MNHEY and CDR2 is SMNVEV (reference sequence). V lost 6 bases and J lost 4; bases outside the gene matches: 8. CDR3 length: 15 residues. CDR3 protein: CASSWTGTSYNEQFF. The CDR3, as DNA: TGTGCCAGCAGCTGGACAGGGACCTCGTACAATGAGCAGTTCTTC.

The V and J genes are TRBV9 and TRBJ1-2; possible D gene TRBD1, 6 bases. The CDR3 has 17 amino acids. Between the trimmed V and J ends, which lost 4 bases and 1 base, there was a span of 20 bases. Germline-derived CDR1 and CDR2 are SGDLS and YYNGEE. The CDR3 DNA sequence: TGTGCCAGCAGCTCGACAGGTCAGGTATGGGATAACTATGGCTACACCTTC. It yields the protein CASSSTGQVWDNYGYTF.

CDR3 in amino acids: CASSFGSGVISGDTQYF. The CDR3 DNA reads TGTGCCAGCAGCTTTGGTAGCGGGGTTATCTCCGGGGATACGCAGTATTTT. This chain connects TRBV7-9 to TRBJ2-3, with 8 nucleotides matching TRBD2. Germline values: CDR1 SEHNR, CDR2 FQNEAQ (reference sequence). With V trimmed by 3 bases and J by 6 bases, 14 bases remained unmatched. The CDR3 contains 17 residues.

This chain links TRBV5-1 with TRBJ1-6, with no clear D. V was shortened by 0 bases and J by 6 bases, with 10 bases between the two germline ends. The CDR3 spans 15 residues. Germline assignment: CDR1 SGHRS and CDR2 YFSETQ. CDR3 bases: TGCGCCAGCAGCTTGGCCGGGGTCACTAATTCACCCCTCCACTTT. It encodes CASSLAGVTNSPLHF.